This T cell receptor (beta chain) emerged from a study of siplizumab effects on memory and regulatory T cells. Study results and limitations: Greater diversity than memory cells seemed evident in naive T cells, which also appeared to be major alloresponse contributors. A minor fraction of alloreactive clones, and no more, mapped to unstimulated subsets. The study found that mappable alloreactive CD4+ clones averaged nearly 70% Treg-derived with siplizumab and around 25% in controls.

The CDR3 is 19 amino acids. Germline V gene lookup returns CDR1 SGHTA and CDR2 FQGTGA. The V and J ends lost 3 bases and 0 bases respectively, with 22 bases between them. The method was immunoSEQ multiplex PCR; TCRdb's version includes in-frame clones alone and lacks a portion of them. The sample records 97,000 or so clones, around nine tenths being singletons. To note about this clone: The antigen is not known.

The V gene is TRBV7-3, the J gene TRBJ2-3; D may match TRBD1 or TRBD2 (5 bases each). Sequencing was performed on CD4+ T cells sorted from blood. The sequence came from a human donor in good health. The CDR3 coding sequence is TGTGCCAGCAGCTTCCCCAGTGGGGGAACCTCTTCTAGCACAGATACGCAGTATTTT. As protein: CASSFPSGGTSSSTDTQYF.